This T cell receptor (beta chain) originates from a study of T cell changes during pregnancy in multiple sclerosis. The repertoire was sequenced with immunoSEQ multiplex PCR; TCRdb's copy has only in-frame clones and lacks some. The sample consists of approximately 60,000 clones, more than 85% of them appearing once. The junction had 3 bases not matched to a gene; V was cut back by 3 bases and J by 6 bases. The CDR3 totals 14 residues. Germline assignment: CDR1 SGHRS and CDR2 YFSETQ. The TCR originated in a female donor with multiple sclerosis, enrolled in a pregnancy study. This sequence joins TRBV5-1 and TRBJ2-2; 9 bases fit TRBD2. The material was peripheral blood, obtained before pregnancy. CDR3 region: CASSWIAGAGELFF. DNA of the CDR3: TGCGCCAGCAGCTGGATAGCGGGGGCCGGGGAGCTGTTTTTT.